Below, 5 T cell receptor beta chains from the same sample are listed, as sequenced in a study of T cell responses to AZD1222 COVID-19 vaccine. Profiled with immunoSEQ multiplex PCR; TCRdb holds only in-frame clones, not every one. The profile shows some 100,000 clones, about 90% of them singletons. This specimen was peripheral blood, taken on day 0 of AZD1222 vaccination. These receptors were taken from an adult in good health.

This clone has more than one count but fewer than ten. The chain employs TRBV19 and TRBJ2-7, with 8 bases lining up with TRBD2. V was pared by 4 bases and J by 2 bases, with 7 bases of the junction left unmatched. Germline CDR1 LNHDA, CDR2 SQIVND (reference sequence). This CDR3 region has 15 residues. In DNA form, the CDR3 reads TGTGCCAGTAGTAGGGGGACTAGTTTCGCCTACGAGCAGTACTTC. Its protein is CASSRGTSFAYEQYF. Complete variable domain (other parts from reference TRBV19 and TRBJ2-7): DGGITQSPKYLFRKEGQNVTLSCEQNLNHDAMYWYRQDPGQGLRLIYYSQIVNDFQKGDIAEGYSVSREKKESFPLTVTSAQKNPTAFYLCASSRGTSFAYEQYFGPGTRLTVT.

V usage is TRBV5-6 and J usage is TRBJ1-5; no definite D call. The CDR3 runs 17 residues. Germline assignment: CDR1 SGHDT and CDR2 YYEEEE. V lost 2 bases and J 2 bases, leaving 17 bases between the germline ends. CDR3 loop: CASSFTGREVGNQPQHF. CDR3 in DNA: TGTGCCAGCAGCTTTACCGGTCGGGAGGTGGGCAATCAGCCCCAGCATTTT.

This clone was detected only a few times. The chain links TRBV28 to TRBJ1-6, with TRBD1 identical over 9 bases. The V and J ends lost 2 bases and 9 bases, in that order; junction bases with no gene match: 5. Germline V gene data show CDR1 as MDHEN and CDR2 as SYDVKM. The CDR3 is made up of 15 amino acids. The CDR3: CASSLPQGAGSPLHF. For the CDR3, the DNA is TGTGCCAGCAGTTTACCACAGGGGGCTGGTTCACCCCTCCACTTT.

The CDR3 coding sequence is TGTGCCAGCAGCTCTAGGACAGGACTAAACTACGAGCAGTACTTC. It codes for CASSSRTGLNYEQYF. The J gene is TRBJ2-7, the V gene TRBV7-3, with D perhaps TRBD1 (7 bases). CDR1 SGHTA and CDR2 FQGTGA come from the germline V gene. The CDR3 loop spans 15 amino acids. The V and J ends lost 4 bases and 3 bases respectively, with 16 bases between them.

The chain uses TRBV7-9 and TRBJ1-1, with 9 bases matching TRBD1. V shed 1 base and J 4 bases; nucleotides not matched to a gene: 7. Germline-derived CDR1 and CDR2 are SEHNR and FQNEAQ (reference sequence). This CDR3 has 16 residues. This CDR3 reads CASSLVGTGPATEAFF. CDR3 nucleotides: TGTGCCAGCAGCTTAGTTGGGACAGGGCCTGCCACTGAAGCTTTCTTT.